The TCR beta chain under discussion was sequenced for a study of blood T cell repertoires in COVID-19. Study-level background: Material from acute and convalescent COVID-19 was sourced from the United States, Italy and Spain.

The CDR3 length is 16 residues. In germline, CDR1 is MDHEN, CDR2 SYDVKM. V dropped 5 bases and J dropped 7 bases, with 20 bases sitting between them. Assay used: immunoSEQ multiplex PCR; TCRdb lists only in-frame clones, some missing. The repertoire holds some 63,000 clones, with less than 80% as singletons. Sequencing was carried out using peripheral blood. The chain couples TRBV28 to TRBJ1-4, with D possibly matching TRBD1 (5 bases). The clonotype was recovered from a human donor in a cohort sampled during active COVID-19. The DNA for the CDR3 is TGTGCCAGCAGTCCCGGGGGGGGATCCGCAGGTGAAAAACTGTTTTTT. Amino acid sequence: CASSPGGGSAGEKLFF.